The 15 T cell receptor beta chains below were found in one sample sequenced in a study of esophageal squamous cell carcinoma under preoperative chemotherapy. Time point in this sample: before preoperative PTX-NDP chemotherapy. A single record per CDR3 protein comes from TCRdb applying MiXCR to the PCR reads. Of about 30,000 distinct CDR3 sequences in the sample, roughly 50% were seen once. The sample was gathered from a patient given preoperative chemotherapy. These receptors were obtained from a human donor with esophageal squamous cell carcinoma. The donor label of this sample is uncertain.

Remarks on this clonotype: The missing conserved phenylalanine or tryptophan at the end of this CDR3 makes a read error likely. No DNA is shown, since the ends of the CDR3 on it are uncertain; the CDR3 is the one TCRdb lists. This chain uses TRBV7-2 with TRBJ2-5. Germline V gene lookup returns CDR1 SGHTA and CDR2 FQGNSA. The CDR3 has 11 amino acids, counting both end residues. Here the CDR3 reads CASSHQETRHS.

This clonotype was counted only a few times. The V and J genes are TRBV6-5 and TRBJ2-5; TRBD2 matches at 10 bases. Near its end, the DNA agrees better with TRBJ2-1, so the J call may be wrong. Germline CDR1 and CDR2: MNHEY and SVGAGI. The CDR3 has 19 residues. CDR3 amino acids: CASSYSGLAGVGGTNEQFF. The CDR3 coding sequence is TGTGCCAGCAGTTACTCGGGCCTAGCGGGAGTGGGGGGGACAAATGAGCAGTTCTTC.

A word on this clonotype: A read error may account for a junction end that differs from germline. V gene TRBV19 combines with J gene TRBJ2-5; TRBD2 is a possible D gene (6 bases). Germline CDR1 reads LNHDA; CDR2 reads SQIVND (reference sequence). The CDR3 covers 16 residues. This CDR3 reads CASGGSGGGDQEIQYF. CDR3 DNA sequence: TGTGCCAGTGGGGGGTCCGGGGGAGGAGACCAAGAGATCCAGTACTTC.

The chain links TRBV10-2 to TRBJ2-7, with D unclear. The J call may not be correct, given that the DNA end is closer to TRBJ2-1. CDR1 and CDR2 from the germline V gene are WSHSY and SAAADI. This CDR3 is 13 amino acids long. The CDR3 coding sequence is TGCGCCAGCAGTGAATACCCTAACGATGAGCAGTTCTTC. Amino acids: CASSEYPNDEQFF.

As regards this clonotype: As the CDR3 is not closed by the conserved phenylalanine or tryptophan, this likely results from a read error. Because the CDR3's place on the DNA is in doubt, the DNA is left out and the CDR3 is given as listed by TCRdb. The chain recombines TRBV7-3 with TRBJ2-7; TRBD2 is the table's D call and was not checked against the DNA. CDR1 and CDR2 from the germline V gene are SGHTA and FQGTGA. The CDR3 region is 8 residues in length, termini included. This chain's CDR3 is CASSPGAG.

This clonotype has ten or more counts. The chain has TRBV7-2 and TRBJ1-4; D gene uncertain. The CDR3 length is 15 residues. Germline V CDR1 and CDR2: SGHTA, FQGNSA. Trimming cost V 1 base and J 8 bases, with 14 bases left between them. CDR3 protein: CASSLGILGTEKLFF. CDR3 sequence (DNA): TGTGCCAGCAGCTTAGGGATCCTAGGAACGGAAAAACTGTTTTTT.

Ten or more counts support this clonotype. V is TRBV5-4 and J is TRBJ2-6, with 7 bases matching TRBD1. The CDR3 is 16 residues long. Unmatched junction bases numbered 8, after V lost 4 bases and J lost 4 bases. The V gene's germline CDR1 is SGHNT and CDR2 YYREEE (reference sequence). This chain's CDR3 is CASSPDRMNGANVLTF. The CDR3 bases are TGTGCCAGCAGCCCGGACAGGATGAACGGGGCCAACGTCCTGACTTTC. The full variable domain, rest sourced from reference TRBV5-4 and TRBJ2-6, is ETGVTQSPTHLIKTRGQQVTLRCSSQSGHNTVSWYQQALGQGPQFIFQYYREEENGRGNFPPRFSGLQFPNYSSELNVNALELDDSALYLCASSPDRMNGANVLTFGAGSRLTVL.

This clonotype has ten or more counts. This chain joins TRBV6-2 or TRBV6-3 and TRBJ2-3; no clear D. Germline lookup yields CDR1 MNHEY and CDR2 SVGEGT. CDR3 size: 15 residues. Trimming left V 0 bases short and J 4 bases short, with 11 bases between. The CDR3 nucleotides are TGTGCCAGCAGTTACTCGATTTCTCGATCAGATACGCAGTATTTT. This encodes CASSYSISRSDTQYF.

In nucleotides, the CDR3 is TGCAGTGCTCTGGACCCCCAAAGCTCCTACGAGCAGTACTTC. This sequence encodes CSALDPQSSYEQYF. The chain carries TRBV20-1 and TRBJ2-7; D remains unclear. V gave up 5 bases and J gave up 0 bases, with 14 bases separating them. The germline gives CDR1 DFQATT, CDR2 SNEGSKA (reference sequence). This CDR3 contains 14 residues.

V gene TRBV7-3 combines with J gene TRBJ2-2, with D tentatively TRBD1 (6 bases). The J call is in doubt because the DNA end fits TRBJ2-3 better. The germline V gene encodes CDR1 SGHTA and CDR2 FQGTGA. This CDR3 is 16 amino acids long. The CDR3 is CASRALQAGGTETQYF. The CDR3 DNA sequence: TGTGCCAGCCGGGCCCTCCAGGCTGGGGGCACCGAGACGCAGTATTTT.

With respect to this clonotype: At one end, the junction sequence differs from germline, possibly due to a read error. The gene calls are TRBV7-3 and TRBJ2-4; possible D gene TRBD2, 5 bases. Looked up from germline, CDR1 is SGHTA and CDR2 is FQGTGA. The CDR3 has 17 amino acids. The CDR3 loop reads CASSLRLAGRIQNIQYF. CDR3 nucleotides: TGTGCCAGCAGCTTGAGGCTCGCGGGCCGGATCCAAAACATCCAGTACTTC.

Many counts were recorded for this clonotype. V is TRBV11-3 and J is TRBJ2-1; TRBD1 agrees at 9 bases. The last part of the DNA fits TRBJ2-7 better; the J call may be wrong. The CDR3 sequence is 16 residues long. Germline CDR1 is SGHNT and CDR2 is YENEEA. CDR3: CASSLEGTGTHNEQYF. DNA for the CDR3: TGTGCCAGCAGCTTAGAAGGGACAGGGACCCACAATGAGCAGTACTTC.

This clonotype was observed many times. This chain links TRBV11-3 with TRBJ2-3, with D hard to call. In germline, CDR1 is SGHNT, CDR2 YENEEA. CDR3 length: 13 residues. V lost 6 bases and J lost 4, with 11 bases in between. The CDR3 DNA sequence: TGTGCCAGCAGTCCCCAACGACCAGATACGCAGTATTTT. Protein: CASSPQRPDTQYF.

In this sample, this clonotype turned up many times. The chain joins TRBV7-2 to TRBJ2-7; D is ambiguous. The germline V gene has CDR1 SGHTA and CDR2 FQGNSA. The length of the CDR3 is 15 residues. V was cut by 1 base and J by 7 bases, with 17 bases left in between. The CDR3 DNA follows: TGTGCCAGCAGCTTAGTCGGCCCAACTCCCCTGGAGCAGTACTTC. Amino acids: CASSLVGPTPLEQYF.

Note on this clonotype: As the CDR3 is not closed by the conserved phenylalanine or tryptophan, this likely results from a read error. The rearrangement uses TRBV11-3 and TRBJ2-1; no definite D call. CDR1 is SGHNT, CDR2 YENEEA, per germline. V lost 1 base to trimming and J lost 4 bases, with 8 bases between them. The CDR3 sequence is 14 residues long. CDR3 coding DNA: TGTGCCAGCAGCTTAGTGAACAGATACAATGAGCAGTTCTTA. It encodes CASSLVNRYNEQFL.